These 19 T cell receptor beta chains came from one sample sequenced in a study of blood T cell repertoires in COVID-19. TCRdb's copy holds only in-frame clones and misses some; the assay was immunoSEQ multiplex PCR. This table holds around 300,000 clones, roughly 87% found once. The sequenced sample was PBMCs or T cells enriched from blood (not recorded which). The receptors were gathered from a woman in her thirties who had recovered from COVID-19.

This sequence joins TRBV19 and TRBJ1-5; no clear D. From germline, CDR1 is LNHDA and CDR2 SQIVND (reference sequence). The CDR3 has 16 residues. V lost 1 base to trimming and J lost 2 bases, with 12 bases between them. The CDR3, as DNA: TGTGCCAGTAGTATAGTATCGGGAGACCGCAATCAGCCCCAGCATTTT. The encoded protein is CASSIVSGDRNQPQHF.

V usage is TRBV18 and J usage is TRBJ1-4; 7 bases are shared with TRBD1. The CDR3 runs to 14 residues. Germline assignment: CDR1 KGHSH and CDR2 LQKENI. V shed 5 bases and J 9 bases; nucleotides not matched to a gene: 9. In DNA, the CDR3 is TGTGCCAGCTCAACCGGGACAGAACCCAAAAAACTGTTTTTT. This translates into CASSTGTEPKKLFF. The full variable domain, completed using reference TRBV18 and TRBJ1-4, is NAGVMQNPRHLVRRRGQEARLRCSPMKGHSHVYWYRQLPEEGLKFMVYLQKENIIDESGMPKERFSAEFPKEGPSILRIQQVVRGDSAAYFCASSTGTEPKKLFFGSGTQLSVL.

This chain links TRBV7-9 with TRBJ2-7, with TRBD2 as a possible D gene (5 bases). Looked up from germline, CDR1 is SEHNR and CDR2 is FQNEAQ (reference sequence). The ends were cut back, 4 bases at V and 4 bases at J, with 14 bases in the middle. This CDR3 has 14 residues. CDR3 bases: TGTGCCAGCAGCTCACCGGACGGCGGGTACGAGCAGTACTTC. Translation gives CASSSPDGGYEQYF.

This chain joins TRBV4-3 and TRBJ2-3; D is unresolved. The germline CDR1 and CDR2 sequences are LGHNA and YSLEER. Trimming took 8 bases from V and 4 from J, leaving 7 bases between them. The CDR3 has 11 amino acids. The CDR3 DNA reads as TGCGCCAGCGGGCCCCCAGATACGCAGTATTTT. It codes for CASGPPDTQYF.

The chain is built from TRBV18 and TRBJ1-4; 7 bases map to TRBD1. Germline V CDR1 and CDR2: KGHSH, LQKENI. The CDR3 totals 15 residues. J gave up 4 bases and V 4 bases, and 6 bases lay outside the gene matches. The CDR3 is CASSQGASDNEKLFF. In nucleotides, the CDR3 is TGTGCCAGCTCACAGGGGGCTAGCGATAATGAAAAACTGTTTTTT.

The chain links TRBV28 to TRBJ1-2; D remains unclear. The CDR3 is made up of 13 amino acids. V lost 2 bases and J 3 bases, leaving 7 bases between the germline ends. Germline loops: CDR1 MDHEN, CDR2 SYDVKM. CDR3 bases: TGTGCCAGCAGTTTAGCGGCCGACTATGGCTACACCTTC. Translation: CASSLAADYGYTF.

On this clone itself: The DNA is omitted, as the CDR3 cannot be located on it reliably, and the CDR3 follows TCRdb's listing. The chain uses TRBV12-1 and TRBJ1-3. TRBV12-1 is flagged as a pseudogene. The length of the CDR3 is 14 amino acids, counting both ends. The CDR3 is CASSLVGEGNTIYF.

The chain couples TRBV28 to TRBJ1-4; possible D gene TRBD1, 6 bases. CDR1 and CDR2 (germline): MDHEN, SYDVKM. V lost 5 bases, J lost 8 bases, and 30 bases lay in between. The CDR3 is 19 amino acids. The CDR3 loop reads CASSPLATGEGLGREKLFF. The CDR3 bases are TGTGCCAGCAGTCCACTAGCGACAGGAGAGGGCTTAGGGCGAGAAAAACTGTTTTTT.

The CDR3 sequence: CASSIDLVRVNTEAFF. The CDR3 nucleotides read TGTGCCAGTAGTATAGATCTAGTCAGGGTGAACACTGAAGCTTTCTTT. This sequence joins TRBV19 and TRBJ1-1, with D possibly TRBD1 on 5 matching bases. V was cut by 0 bases and J by 0 bases, with 11 bases left in between. Germline CDR1 reads LNHDA; CDR2 reads SQIVND (reference sequence). This CDR3 has 16 amino acids.

The chain employs TRBV5-6 and TRBJ1-1; D call uncertain. From germline, CDR1 is SGHDT and CDR2 YYEEEE. The CDR3 loop spans 16 amino acids. The V end was cut by 3 bases, the J end by 5 bases, with 20 bases between. CDR3 residues: CASSWRRGSPGTEAFF. For the CDR3, the DNA is TGTGCCAGCAGCTGGAGGCGGGGATCCCCCGGTACTGAAGCTTTCTTT. The full variable domain, completed using reference TRBV5-6 and TRBJ1-1, is DAGVTQSPTHLIKTRGQQVTLRCSPKSGHDTVSWYQQALGQGPQFIFQYYEEEERQRGNFPDRFSGHQFPNYSSELNVNALLLGDSALYLCASSWRRGSPGTEAFFGQGTRLTVV.

As for this clone: At the DNA level, this CDR3 is encoded by other sequences in the same sample as well. The chain uses TRBV7-3 and TRBJ2-1; 7 bases align to TRBD2. The germline CDR1 and CDR2 sequences are SGHTA and FQGTGA. The CDR3 is 15 residues long. The ends lost 0 bases at V and 3 bases at J; junction bases unmatched: 2. CDR3 sequence reads: CASSLTGGSYNEQFF. In DNA, the CDR3 is TGTGCCAGCAGCTTAACTGGCGGGAGCTACAATGAGCAGTTCTTC. The full variable domain, its missing parts supplied by reference TRBV7-3 and TRBJ2-1, is GAGVSQTPSNKVTEKGKYVELRCDPISGHTALYWYRQSLGQGPEFLIYFQGTGAADDSGLPNDRFFAVRPEGSVSTLKIQRTERGDSAVYLCASSLTGGSYNEQFFGPGTRLTVL.

The chain is built from TRBV5-6 and TRBJ2-7; D is perhaps TRBD2 (6 bases). The CDR3 sequence is 14 residues long. The V and J ends lost 0 bases and 4 bases respectively, with 11 bases between them. The germline V gene has CDR1 SGHDT and CDR2 YYEEEE. The CDR3 loop reads CASSLGDSTYEQYF. As DNA, the CDR3 is TGTGCCAGCAGCTTGGGGGACTCGACGTACGAGCAGTACTTC.

This chain joins TRBV21-1 and TRBJ1-4. TRBV21-1 has pseudogene status. The CDR3 loop spans 17 amino acids. CDR3: CASSNGGTVATNEKLFF. For the CDR3, the DNA is TGTGCCAGCAGCAATGGGGGGACGGTAGCAACTAATGAAAAACTGTTTTTT.

The gene calls are TRBV6-2 or TRBV6-3 and TRBJ2-7; 11 bases are shared with TRBD1. The CDR3 length is 14 residues. Germline loops: CDR1 MNHEY, CDR2 SVGEGT. The J segment lost 3 bases and the V segment lost 6 bases, leaving 4 bases of the junction unmatched. DNA of the CDR3: TGTGCCAGCAGCCCGGGACAGGGGGACTACGAGCAGTACTTC. Translating it yields CASSPGQGDYEQYF.

The chain carries TRBV6-5 and TRBJ1-5; no firm D call. The CDR3 is 15 amino acids. Germline assignment: CDR1 MNHEY and CDR2 SVGAGI. The ends were cut back, 5 bases at V and 2 bases at J, with 13 bases in the middle. The CDR3 here is CASSTVAYGNQPQHF. CDR3 coding DNA: TGTGCCAGCAGTACCGTAGCCTACGGCAATCAGCCCCAGCATTTT.

This clone showed up many times. The rearrangement links TRBV19 to TRBJ1-5; 7 positions match TRBD1. Germline V gene lookup returns CDR1 LNHDA and CDR2 SQIVND (reference sequence). J lost 9 bases, V lost 4 bases, and 12 bases had no gene match. This CDR3 has 15 residues. As DNA, the CDR3 is TGTGCCAGTAGTAGGGACAGCACCGTATTCTGGCCCCAGCATTTT. Its protein is CASSRDSTVFWPQHF.

This chain links TRBV29-1 with TRBJ1-1; a possible D gene is TRBD1 (5 bases). The CDR3 is 16 residues long. In germline, CDR1 is SQVTM, CDR2 ANQGSEA. V lost 3 bases to trimming and J lost 4 bases, with 21 bases between them. The CDR3 nucleotides are TGCAGCGTTGAGGGAAGGGGAGGGCCAACGACCACTGAAGCTTTCTTT. Translating gives CSVEGRGGPTTTEAFF.

The J gene is TRBJ2-1, the V gene TRBV6-5; D perhaps matches TRBD2 (5 bases). The CDR3 consists of 14 residues. V gave up 7 bases and J gave up 0 bases, with 10 bases separating them. CDR1 and CDR2 from the germline V gene are MNHEY and SVGAGI. The CDR3 DNA follows: TGTGCCAGCATCGGTGGGAGCTCCTACAATGAGCAGTTCTTC. It specifies CASIGGSSYNEQFF.

The chain combines TRBV6-5 with TRBJ1-6, with TRBD1 as a possible D gene (5 bases). CDR3 size: 15 residues. The ends were cut back, 5 bases at V and 6 bases at J, with 14 bases in the middle. Germline V gives CDR1 MNHEY, CDR2 SVGAGI. CDR3 residues: CASSRAGLSNSPLHF. The CDR3 coding sequence is TGTGCCAGCAGTCGAGCGGGACTGAGTAATTCACCCCTCCACTTT.